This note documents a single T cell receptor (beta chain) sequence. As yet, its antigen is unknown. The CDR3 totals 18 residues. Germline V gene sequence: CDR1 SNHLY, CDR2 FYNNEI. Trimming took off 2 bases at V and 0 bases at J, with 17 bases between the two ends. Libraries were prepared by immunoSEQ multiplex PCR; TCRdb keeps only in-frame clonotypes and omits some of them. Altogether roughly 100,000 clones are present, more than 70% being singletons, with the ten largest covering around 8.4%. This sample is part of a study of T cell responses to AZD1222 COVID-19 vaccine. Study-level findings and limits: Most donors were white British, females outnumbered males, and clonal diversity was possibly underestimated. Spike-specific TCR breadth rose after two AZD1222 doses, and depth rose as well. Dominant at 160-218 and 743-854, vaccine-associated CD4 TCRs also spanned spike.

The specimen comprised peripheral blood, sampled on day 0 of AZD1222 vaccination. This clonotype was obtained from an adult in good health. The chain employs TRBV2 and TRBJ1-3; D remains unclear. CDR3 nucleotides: TGTGCCAGCAGTGAAAACTCCGGTGCTCATTACTCTGGAAACACCATATATTTT. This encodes CASSENSGAHYSGNTIYF. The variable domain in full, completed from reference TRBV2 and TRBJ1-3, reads EPEVTQTPSHQVTQMGQEVILRCVPISNHLYFYWYRQILGQKVEFLVSFYNNEISEKSEIFDDQFSVERPDGSNFTLKIRSTKLEDSAMYFCASSENSGAHYSGNTIYFGEGSWLTVV.